The entry that follows covers one TCR beta chain sequence. 5'RACE primed from the constant segment yielded TCR alpha and TCR beta cDNA libraries bearing sample barcodes and UMIs. One entry per CDR3 protein results from TCRdb running MiXCR on the 5' RACE reads. The table has under 250,000 distinct CDR3 sequences, about 10% seen once. This sample was taken from a study of T-cell memory formation after mild COVID-19. The overall study: Clusters of TCRs were largely donor specific.

Germline V CDR1 and CDR2: DFQATT, SNEGSKA (reference sequence). The CDR3 sequence is 13 residues long. This chain connects TRBV20-1 to TRBJ1-4; unclear D gene. The sample consisted of PBMCs or a T cell subset sorted from them (not recorded which). This sequence originates from a young man who had mild COVID-19 (a few samples of this study predate the infection). Cell type and time point are not known. CDR3 protein: CRGHQATNEKLFF. As DNA, the CDR3 is TGCAGAGGCCATCAGGCAACTAATGAAAAACTGTTTTTT.